The 30 T cell receptor beta chains reported below all come from one sample, sequenced in a study of CD8+CD57+ T cells in acquired aplastic anemia. The template for TCR beta VDJ and CDR3 sequence profiling was genomic DNA. Each CDR3 protein is one row after TCRdb ran MiXCR on the reads. The sample lists around 150,000 distinct CDR3 sequences, 71% occurring once. For sequencing, patients were chosen who had shown expansion of CD8+CD57+ cells by flow cytometry. The sequencing sample was made of sorted CD4+, CD8+, or CD8+CD57+ T cells (not recorded which) from PBMCs. These receptors came from a human donor with aplastic anemia.

The chain couples TRBV2 to TRBJ1-4; D gene ambiguous. Trimming removed 4 bases from V and 2 bases from J, with 11 bases in between. This CDR3 has 15 amino acids. The germline gives CDR1 SNHLY, CDR2 FYNNEI. The CDR3 reads CASSAELATNEKLFF. As DNA, the CDR3 is TGTGCCAGCAGTGCTGAACTGGCGACTAATGAAAAACTGTTTTTT.

The chain employs TRBV24-1 and TRBJ2-3, with D uncertain. The CDR3 sequence is 12 residues long. Trimming cost V 7 bases and J 1 base, with 5 bases left between them. Germline loops: CDR1 KGHDR, CDR2 SFDVKD. This chain's CDR3 is CATSPGTDTQYF. In nucleotides, the CDR3 is TGTGCCACCAGCCCAGGCACAGATACGCAGTATTTT.

The genes are TRBV12-3 or TRBV12-4 and TRBJ1-6; tentatively, D is TRBD1 (6 bases). V dropped 4 bases and J dropped 10 bases, with 14 bases sitting between them. The CDR3 consists of 14 residues. CDR3 in amino acids: CASSSGRGSSPLHF. CDR3 coding DNA: TGTGCCAGCAGTTCCGGAAGGGGGAGCTCACCCCTCCACTTT.

The chain links TRBV15 to TRBJ2-2; D is perhaps TRBD1 (6 bases). This CDR3 is built from 16 residues. V was shortened by 4 bases and J by 6 bases, with 18 bases between the two germline ends. Per the germline V gene, CDR1 is LNHNV and CDR2 is YYDKDF (reference sequence). The CDR3 sequence: CATSKGRAGEAGELFF. The CDR3 DNA follows: TGTGCCACCAGCAAGGGCAGGGCAGGGGAAGCCGGGGAGCTGTTTTTT.

The J gene is TRBJ2-2, the V gene TRBV7-8, with D unresolved. Per germline, CDR1 SGHVS and CDR2 FQNEAQ. The CDR3 runs 14 residues. Trimming pared 5 bases from V and 5 bases from J, leaving 12 bases between. CDR3 nucleotide sequence: TGTGCCAGCAGCCGGGCCGACCTTACCGGGGAGCTGTTTTTT. It specifies CASSRADLTGELFF.

This chain links TRBV4-2 with TRBJ2-1; TRBD2 is a possible D gene (6 bases). The CDR3 runs 15 residues. Trimming took off 6 bases at V and 8 bases at J, with 20 bases between the two ends. Germline CDR1 reads LGHNA; CDR2 reads YNFKEQ. CDR3 DNA sequence: TGTGCCAGCAGACATAGCGGCGAGGGTATGGATGAGCAGTTCTTC. It yields the protein CASRHSGEGMDEQFF.

This clonotype came up a few times. The CDR3 sequence is CASSLAGSYGYTF. The DNA for the CDR3 is TGTGCCAGCAGCTTGGCCGGGAGCTATGGCTACACCTTC. The chain links TRBV7-9 to TRBJ1-2; D is unclear. The ends were cut back, 3 bases at V and 4 bases at J, with 9 bases in the middle. The CDR3 spans 13 residues. Germline V gene sequence: CDR1 SEHNR, CDR2 FQNEAQ (reference sequence).

This clonotype was detected a few times. V and J are TRBV24-1 and TRBJ2-1; D is unresolved. V was pared by 2 bases and J by 7 bases, with 5 bases between. The CDR3 consists of 12 residues. The germline V gene has CDR1 KGHDR and CDR2 SFDVKD. CDR3 in amino acids: CATSDSRNEQFF. The CDR3 DNA follows: TGTGCCACCAGTGATTCGAGGAATGAGCAGTTCTTC.

The chain combines TRBV14 with TRBJ2-3, with D uncertain. V was cut by 4 bases and J by 2 bases, with 13 bases left in between. CDR1 and CDR2 from the germline V gene are SGHDN and FVKESK. This CDR3 has 15 amino acids. DNA for the CDR3: TGTGCCAGCAGCCTCCGGACCGACTTCACAGATACGCAGTATTTT. It translates to CASSLRTDFTDTQYF.

CDR3 loop: CSVETDREKGGYTF. The CDR3 nucleotides are TGCAGCGTTGAAACGGACCGCGAGAAAGGGGGCTACACCTTC. The chain has TRBV29-1 and TRBJ1-2, with D unclear. Trimming took off 2 bases at V and 8 bases at J, with 18 bases between the two ends. This CDR3 spans 14 amino acids. Germline V lookup: CDR1 SQVTM, CDR2 ANQGSEA.

The chain couples TRBV28 to TRBJ2-1, with 7 bases fitting TRBD1. Trimming at V came to 2 bases and at J to 0 bases, leaving 1 base not matched to a gene. This CDR3 contains 15 residues. In germline, CDR1 is MDHEN, CDR2 SYDVKM. Here the CDR3 reads CASSLGDSSYNEQFF. As DNA, the CDR3 is TGTGCCAGCAGTTTAGGGGACAGCTCCTACAATGAGCAGTTCTTC.

The chain uses TRBV2 and TRBJ2-7; possibly TRBD2 for D (6 bases). Germline CDR1 and CDR2: SNHLY and FYNNEI. The CDR3 runs 13 residues. V was shortened by 3 bases and J by 6 bases, with 12 bases between the two germline ends. The CDR3, as DNA: TGTGCCAGCAGTGATTATGGACTATCCGAGCAGTACTTC. Its protein is CASSDYGLSEQYF.

This sequence joins TRBV15 and TRBJ1-2, with 11 bases identical to TRBD1. This CDR3 contains 14 residues. In germline, CDR1 is LNHNV, CDR2 YYDKDF (reference sequence). Trimming removed 0 bases from V and 8 bases from J; junction bases left unmatched: 2. CDR3 sequence (DNA): TGTGCCACCAGCAGAGATAGGACAGGGGGCGGCTACACCTTC. Translated, it gives CATSRDRTGGGYTF.

The chain joins TRBV7-9 to TRBJ2-3; TRBD1 might be the D (6 bases). V was clipped by 5 bases and J by 0 bases, with 12 bases between them. The CDR3 is 15 residues long. CDR1 and CDR2 (germline): SEHNR, FQNEAQ (reference sequence). The CDR3 region is CASSTPGHSTDTQYF. Here the CDR3 DNA reads TGTGCCAGCAGCACCCCGGGACATAGCACAGATACGCAGTATTTT.

The chain joins TRBV7-9 to TRBJ2-5, with D tentatively TRBD1 (6 bases). V was cut by 1 base and J by 5 bases, with 14 bases left in between. Germline CDR1 and CDR2: SEHNR and FQNEAQ (reference sequence). CDR3 length: 15 amino acids. CDR3 DNA sequence: TGTGCCAGCAGCTTAGGGCCCCAGGGGCGGGAGACCCAGTACTTC. Its translation: CASSLGPQGRETQYF.

This clonotype appeared a few times. The chain links TRBV29-1 to TRBJ1-3; D gene uncertain. Trimming cost V 7 bases and J 3 bases, with 7 bases left between them. This CDR3 has 11 residues. Germline assignment: CDR1 SQVTM and CDR2 ANQGSEA. This CDR3 is CSGEVGNTIYF. The CDR3 DNA reads TGCAGCGGGGAGGTTGGAAACACCATATATTTT.

This chain uses TRBV5-4 with TRBJ2-7; TRBD1 or TRBD2 may be the D gene (6 bases each). The ends were cut back, 4 bases at V and 1 base at J, with 9 bases in the middle. This CDR3 has 13 amino acids. Looked up from germline, CDR1 is SGHNT and CDR2 is YYREEE (reference sequence). CDR3 nucleotides: TGTGCCAGCAGCCAGGGGACTTCCTACGAGCAGTACTTC. Protein: CASSQGTSYEQYF.

In this sample, this clonotype turned up once. V is TRBV19 and J is TRBJ2-1, with no clear D. The CDR3 runs 11 residues. The germline V gene has CDR1 LNHDA and CDR2 SQIVND (reference sequence). V lost 3 bases and J lost 6, with 3 bases in between. CDR3 coding DNA: TGTGCCAGTAGTATGGGCAATGAGCAGTTCTTC. Its protein is CASSMGNEQFF.

This clonotype was found a few times. The rearrangement uses TRBV12-3 or TRBV12-4 and TRBJ2-5; D unresolved. The V end was cut by 9 bases, the J end by 1 base, with 12 bases between. The CDR3 runs to 13 residues. The CDR3 DNA follows: TGTGCCAGTAGTGTTGGGATCCAAGAGACCCAGTACTTC. This encodes CASSVGIQETQYF.

For this clonotype: A read error may produce the germline difference seen at one junction end. V and J are TRBV7-6 and TRBJ2-5; 10 positions match TRBD2. The CDR3 is 15 residues long. Per germline, CDR1 SGHVS and CDR2 FNYEAQ. The DNA for the CDR3 is TGTACCAGCAGCTTAACTAGCGGGGCCCAGAAGACCCAGTACTTC. Protein product: CTSSLTSGAQKTQYF.

This chain's CDR3 is CASSIGQVAGELFF. In DNA form, the CDR3 reads TGTGCCAGTAGTATAGGTCAGGTGGCCGGGGAGCTGTTTTTT. This sequence joins TRBV19 and TRBJ2-2; unclear D gene. This CDR3 has 14 residues. V was trimmed by 1 base and J by 6 bases, leaving 9 bases between them. The germline gives CDR1 LNHDA, CDR2 SQIVND (reference sequence).

In the case of this clonotype: The junction shows a germline mismatch at one end, possibly a read error. As DNA, the CDR3 is TGTGCCAGCAGCCTTCCGGAAGGGACAGGGACCTATAATTCACCCCTCCGCTTT. It specifies CASSLPEGTGTYNSPLRF. The V gene is TRBV7-2, the J gene TRBJ1-6; 9 bases agree with TRBD1. In germline, CDR1 is SGHTA, CDR2 FQGNSA. CDR3 length: 18 amino acids.

This rearrangement joins TRBV7-9 to TRBJ2-7; D uncertain. V lost 5 bases to trimming and J lost 5 bases, with 16 bases between them. Germline V CDR1 and CDR2: SEHNR, FQNEAQ (reference sequence). This CDR3 comprises 14 residues. Here the CDR3 reads CASSNIGRIHEQYF. The CDR3 DNA reads as TGTGCCAGCAGCAACATTGGACGGATACACGAGCAGTACTTC.

The V gene is TRBV5-8, the J gene TRBJ2-1; no reliable D call. This CDR3 is built from 13 residues. CDR1 SGHTS and CDR2 YDEGEE come from the germline V gene. Trimming removed 1 base at V and 15 bases at J, with 17 bases between. CDR3 protein: CASSLTPSPQRFF. The CDR3 region has the DNA TGTGCCAGCAGCTTGACACCGTCACCCCAGCGGTTCTTC.

The CDR3 region is CAINTDRDRTGELFF. CDR3 sequence (DNA): TGTGCCATCAACACCGACAGGGATCGAACCGGGGAGCTGTTTTTT. V is TRBV10-3 and J is TRBJ2-2, with 7 bases identical to TRBD1. Trimming removed 7 bases from V and 5 bases from J; junction bases left unmatched: 10. CDR1 is ENHRY and CDR2 is SYGVKD in the germline V gene. CDR3 size: 15 residues.

The chain uses TRBV19 and TRBJ2-7; 11 bases line up with TRBD2. J was trimmed by 2 bases and V by 3 bases; bases with no gene match: 9. Per germline, CDR1 LNHDA and CDR2 SQIVND (reference sequence). The CDR3 totals 17 residues. The CDR3 protein is CASSMKRLAGGTYEQYF. CDR3 nucleotides: TGTGCCAGTAGTATGAAGCGTCTAGCGGGGGGCACCTACGAGCAGTACTTC.

This clonotype turned up a few times. The V call is TRBV7-9, the J call TRBJ1-1, with D possibly matching TRBD1 (5 bases). From germline, CDR1 is SEHNR and CDR2 FQNEAQ (reference sequence). The V end lost 4 bases, the J end lost 3 bases, and 9 bases lay between the germline ends. The CDR3 consists of 13 residues. Here the CDR3 reads CASSSPGDTEAFF. In DNA form, the CDR3 reads TGTGCCAGCAGCTCGCCGGGGGACACTGAAGCTTTCTTT.

This chain links TRBV5-1 with TRBJ2-7, with 7 bases matching TRBD1. Germline values: CDR1 SGHRS, CDR2 YFSETQ. V trimming: 3 bases; J trimming: 5 bases; junction bases outside the gene matches: 5. The CDR3 is 13 amino acids. Here the CDR3 reads CASSSQGWNEQYF. The CDR3 DNA is TGCGCCAGCAGCTCACAGGGGTGGAACGAGCAGTACTTC.

The chain carries TRBV7-9 and TRBJ1-1, with D possibly being TRBD1 (5 bases). The CDR3 sequence is 14 residues long. The germline V and J ends were trimmed by 7 bases and 1 base, with 13 bases remaining between them. From germline, CDR1 is SEHNR and CDR2 FQNEAQ (reference sequence). This chain's CDR3 is CASTPGGWNTEAFF. CDR3 nucleotide sequence: TGTGCCAGCACCCCCGGGGGATGGAACACTGAAGCTTTCTTT. The whole variable domain, filled in from reference TRBV7-9 and TRBJ1-1, reads DTGVSQNPRHKITKRGQNVTFRCDPISEHNRLYWYRQTLGQGPEFLTYFQNEAQLEKSRLLSDRFSAERPKGSFSTLEIQRTEQGDSAMYLCASTPGGWNTEAFFGQGTRLTVV.

V gene TRBV2 combines with J gene TRBJ1-1, with D unresolved. The V end was cut by 5 bases, the J end by 0 bases, with 7 bases between. Germline V CDR1 and CDR2: SNHLY, FYNNEI. The CDR3 is 13 residues long. CDR3 amino acids: CASSTAMNTEAFF. The DNA for the CDR3 is TGTGCCAGCAGTACCGCTATGAACACTGAAGCTTTCTTT.